The subject of this entry is one TCR beta chain. This CDR3 region has 14 residues. Germline assignment: CDR1 SGHRS and CDR2 YFSETQ. V was cut by 2 bases and J by 8 bases, with 14 bases left in between. The data are from a study of blood T cell repertoires in COVID-19. Clones were read by immunoSEQ multiplex PCR, and TCRdb kept only the in-frame ones, dropping some. The data hold around 140,000 clones, with around 73% observed a single time. The sample was peripheral blood. The sequence was obtained from a woman aged 45-65 years with active or convalescent COVID-19. The chain joins TRBV5-1 to TRBJ2-1; D might be TRBD1 (6 bases). The CDR3 coding sequence is TGCGCCAGCAGCTTCAGGGGAGAGGGCGATGAGCAGTTCTTC. It translates to CASSFRGEGDEQFF.